Detailed here is one T cell receptor (beta chain). The protocol was immunoSEQ multiplex PCR, while the TCRdb copy is restricted to in-frame clones and leaves out a portion. The table has 11,000 to 15,000 clones, 75% to 85% seen once; the top ten hold under 2.5%. The data belong to a study of neoadjuvant anti-PD-1 for oral cavity cancer. At the level of the study: Around day 43, patients without progression received a fourth nivolumab dose before surgery.

The sample's time point: after neoadjuvant nivolumab, at surgical resection. No culture or expansion preceded analysis of these blood cells. CDR1 and CDR2 (germline): PRHDT, FYEKMQ (reference sequence). V was clipped by 5 bases and J by 4 bases, with 11 bases between them. The CDR3 has 13 amino acids. Sequences were derived from PBMCs, sampled after nivolumab (anti-PD-1) treatment. The TCR comes from a person between 35 and 79 years old with oral cavity squamous cell carcinoma. The rearrangement links TRBV13 to TRBJ1-1; possibly TRBD1 for D (5 bases). CDR3 coding DNA: TGTGCCAGCAGCCCTCGACAGACCACTGAAGCTTTCTTT. It encodes CASSPRQTTEAFF.